Each of the 14 T cell receptor beta chains below was sequenced from the same sample in a study of vaccination and CD4 T cells after COVID-19. The treatment is: approximately nine-day PBMC culture with coronavirus spike peptide pools or control peptides (ViraFEST assay). With the Oncomine TCR Beta short-read assay, DNA from cultured CD4+ T cells was sequenced. TCRdb recomputed calls from the PCR reads with MiXCR, one row per CDR3 protein. This sample has more than 12,000 distinct CDR3 sequences, with 55% to 75% found just once. Their antigens remain unidentified. What was sequenced was CD4+ T cells from blood, cultured in vitro. The receptors come from a human donor who had recovered from COVID-19.

The V and J genes are TRBV7-8 and TRBJ1-3; the D gene is possibly TRBD1 (5 bases). The CDR3 spans 13 residues. Germline loops: CDR1 SGHVS, CDR2 FQNEAQ. V was trimmed by 7 bases and J by 4 bases, leaving 11 bases between them. DNA for the CDR3: TGTGCCAGCACCCTCGGGGGGGGAAACACCATATATTTT. It is translated as CASTLGGGNTIYF.

The chain recombines TRBV10-3 with TRBJ1-1, with 7 bases lining up with TRBD1. Trimming removed 6 bases from V and 1 base from J; junction bases left unmatched: 5. CDR1 is ENHRY, CDR2 SYGVKD, per germline. The CDR3 extends over 14 amino acids. In DNA form, the CDR3 reads TGTGCCATCAGCGACAGGGAGAGGAACACTGAAGCTTTCTTT. Translating it yields CAISDRERNTEAFF.

The rearrangement uses TRBV20-1 and TRBJ1-2; 8 bases match TRBD1. Trimming removed 5 bases from V and 5 bases from J; junction bases left unmatched: 22. This CDR3 has 18 residues. Germline lookup yields CDR1 DFQATT and CDR2 SNEGSKA (reference sequence). The CDR3 coding sequence is TGCAGTGCTCGTCCCGGGACAGGACGATCCCAGGACGGATATGGCTACACCTTC. Its protein is CSARPGTGRSQDGYGYTF.

The chain carries TRBV4-1 and TRBJ2-2, with TRBD2 matching 7 bases. This CDR3 comprises 15 residues. J gave up 7 bases and V 3 bases, and 8 bases lay outside the gene matches. Germline V gene lookup returns CDR1 MGHRA and CDR2 YSYEKL. This CDR3 reads CASSQGTREGGELFF. The DNA for the CDR3 is TGCGCCAGCAGCCAGGGGACCAGGGAGGGCGGGGAGCTGTTTTTT.

The chain has TRBV6-4 and TRBJ2-2; tentatively, D is TRBD2 (5 bases). The germline CDR1 and CDR2 sequences are MRHNA and SNTAGT. With 3 bases removed from V and 3 bases from J, the gap between germline ends came to 5 bases. This CDR3 is built from 13 residues. The CDR3 nucleotides read TGTGCCAGCAGTGAGCGGGACACCGGGGAGCTGTTTTTT. It codes for CASSERDTGELFF.

This chain links TRBV24-1 with TRBJ2-7; D might be TRBD1 (5 bases). Germline CDR1 KGHDR, CDR2 SFDVKD. The CDR3 has 15 residues. V shed 5 bases and J shed 0 bases, with 13 bases lying between them. The CDR3 DNA follows: TGTGCCACCAGTGGCCGGCAGGGAAACTCCTACGAGCAGTACTTC. Translation: CATSGRQGNSYEQYF.

The chain recombines TRBV6-4 with TRBJ2-3; D might be TRBD2 (5 bases). CDR1 MRHNA and CDR2 SNTAGT come from the germline V gene. The CDR3 has 14 amino acids. Deletions cut 6 bases from V and 2 bases from J, with 12 bases between. The CDR3 loop reads CASSPGRDTDTQYF. DNA for the CDR3: TGTGCCAGCAGCCCCGGACGGGACACAGATACGCAGTATTTT.

This clonotype has a single count. The chain combines TRBV20-1 with TRBJ2-7, with TRBD2 as a possible D gene (6 bases). Germline CDR1 reads DFQATT; CDR2 reads SNEGSKA (reference sequence). CDR3 length: 14 residues. With 6 bases removed from V and 6 bases from J, the gap between germline ends came to 21 bases. The CDR3 is CSAVRARGIGEQYF. CDR3 DNA sequence: TGCAGTGCCGTTAGAGCCCGCGGGATCGGCGAGCAGTACTTC.

This clonotype came up a few times. The chain recombines TRBV20-1 with TRBJ2-3; D is undetermined. V lost 0 bases and J 6 bases, leaving 16 bases between the germline ends. The CDR3 is 15 amino acids. Germline CDR1 reads DFQATT; CDR2 reads SNEGSKA (reference sequence). For the CDR3, the DNA is TGCAGTGCTAGAGATCTAGGAAGGGATCAGGATACGCAGTATTTT. Its protein product is CSARDLGRDQDTQYF.

The chain has TRBV5-1 and TRBJ1-2; 9 bases line up with TRBD1. From germline, CDR1 is SGHRS and CDR2 YFSETQ. V dropped 2 bases and J dropped 8; count of bases not matched to a gene: 4. This CDR3 has 13 amino acids. The CDR3 reads CASSFGQGTGYTF. In DNA form, the CDR3 reads TGCGCCAGCAGCTTCGGACAGGGGACGGGCTACACCTTC.

The chain has TRBV11-2 and TRBJ2-7, with D maybe TRBD2 (5 bases). Germline values: CDR1 SGHAT, CDR2 FQNNGV. The CDR3 covers 15 residues. V was trimmed by 4 bases and J by 0 bases, leaving 13 bases between them. This CDR3 is CASSSRAASSYEQYF. Here the CDR3 DNA reads TGTGCCAGCAGCTCGAGGGCCGCCAGCTCCTACGAGCAGTACTTC. The full variable domain, its missing parts supplied by reference TRBV11-2 and TRBJ2-7, is EAGVAQSPRYKIIEKRQSVAFWCNPISGHATLYWYQQILGQGPKLLIQFQNNGVVDDSQLPKDRFSAERLKGVDSTLKIQPAKLEDSAVYLCASSSRAASSYEQYFGPGTRLTVT.

J is TRBJ2-5 and V is TRBV20-1; 8 nucleotides line up with TRBD2. From germline, CDR1 is DFQATT and CDR2 SNEGSKA (reference sequence). The length of the CDR3 is 14 residues. Trimming cost V 5 bases and J 5 bases; bases outside gene matches: 10. In nucleotides, the CDR3 is TGCAGTGCTCAAATAGCGGGACCTGTGGAGACCCAGTACTTC. Its protein is CSAQIAGPVETQYF.

This CDR3 is CSASDSNTGELFF. The CDR3, as DNA: TGCAGTGCTAGTGACTCGAACACCGGGGAGCTGTTTTTT. J is TRBJ2-2 and V is TRBV20-1, with unresolved D. CDR3 length: 13 amino acids. Trimming removed 3 bases from V and 0 bases from J, with 5 bases in between. From germline, CDR1 is DFQATT and CDR2 SNEGSKA (reference sequence).

J is TRBJ1-1 and V is TRBV19; TRBD1 is a possible D gene (5 bases). The V gene lost 7 bases and the J gene lost 4 bases, with 25 bases spanning the gap. The CDR3 totals 17 residues. Germline lookup yields CDR1 LNHDA and CDR2 SQIVND (reference sequence). The CDR3 DNA is TGTGCCAGTACCCCCAGGCAGGGTTTGGGTTTTGGCACTGAAGCTTTCTTT. Its translation: CASTPRQGLGFGTEAFF.